This T cell receptor beta chain was obtained from a study of blood T cell repertoires in COVID-19 (dated by TCRdb to 2020 to 2022). Looking at the study overall: Samples from collaborators originated in the United States, Italy and Spain and spanned both the acute and convalescent phases of COVID-19. Sample metadata almost always included a de-identified subject ID, COVID-19 status, age in years and sex. Where HLA class I and class II types were available, the types were taken from metadata supplied by the sample provider, not from assay-based typing. Subjects who had been exposed to COVID-19, were actively infected with it, or had recovered from it provided the deeply sampled blood TCRbeta repertoires that made up the dataset. The repertoires were released in a freely available public database intended as a resource for research on the immune response to SARS-CoV-2. The prospective study material was composed of cDNA or gDNA derived from T cells, B-cell-depleted T cells, or PBMCs. Samples were obtained from the ongoing ImmuneRACE study (first 160 participants) and from some 1,300 subjects provided by 6 global collaborators.

In the germline V gene (reference sequence), CDR1 corresponds to SEHNR and CDR2 to FQNEAQ. Trimming removed 1 base from V and 2 bases from J, leaving 11 bases between the germline ends. Spanning cysteine to phenylalanine, the CDR3 consists of 15 amino acids. Left in the record is the CDR3 DNA by itself, 45 bases read in frame from the first base. The investigation overall reported the following: The amount of clinical and demographic metadata varied by source and participant and was provided uncurated.

A note on this clone: The antigen it binds to is not known. It has no much larger one-base neighbor in the sample; base qualities were not kept.

TCRbeta CDR3 regions were amplified from genomic DNA using the immunoSEQ Assay, a bias-controlled multiplex PCR. Concerning the study's data processing: Nucleated cell counts per sample were estimated from amplification of reference gene primers within the assay. To quantify the absolute abundance of each unique TCRbeta CDR3 rearrangement, sequence reads were collapsed and filtered. Productive Simpson clonality was computed per sample as the square root of Simpson's diversity index over productive rearrangements. Imported from immuneACCESS, the table was reduced by TCRdb to in-frame sequences with V and J called. These copies leave out some clones; in studies compared against another copy, an unresolved V gene accounts for under half, and the cause of the remainder is not known. The D gene and trimming were derived from the DNA, and the V and J assignments and clone size from that table. The sample profile shows around 190,000 clones; about 76% of them were found once. Clones ranked in the top ten supply just over 8.5% of the sample.

Each collaborating institution followed its own protocols to collect whole blood in K2EDTA tubes. Collaborator samples were shipped for TCRbeta analysis as frozen whole blood, isolated PBMCs, or DNA extracted from either sample type. The sequenced material came from peripheral blood. The source is a woman aged 45-59 years with active or convalescent COVID-19. Rearrangement joined TRBV7-9 to TRBJ1-2; no D gene call is confident. CDR3 region: CASSLGAGGNYGYTF. The DNA reads TGTGCCAGCAGCTTAGGGGCCGGAGGAAACTATGGCTACACCTTC.